One sample yielded the 17 T cell receptor beta chains listed below, sequenced in a study of blood T cell repertoires in COVID-19 (dated by TCRdb to the early 2020s). Library construction relied on the immunoSEQ multiplex PCR assay. The clones in this table, taken by TCRdb from immuneACCESS, are in-frame only. Not every clone is retained; where verified, under half of the shortfall comes from an unresolved V gene, and the cause of the rest is unknown. The sample contains about 380,000 clones, 81% of them found a single time. The ten largest clones add up to around 1% of the sample. Sequencing was done on a sample of peripheral blood. These receptors all come from a human donor with acute or convalescent COVID-19. The donor label of this sample is uncertain.

CDR3 sequence reads: CASSLGGSYNEQFF. The CDR3 DNA sequence: TGTGCCAGCAGCTTAGGGGGCAGTTACAATGAGCAGTTCTTC. V is TRBV7-9 and J is TRBJ2-1; D may be TRBD1 (5 bases). V was cut by 1 base and J by 4 bases, with 8 bases left in between. Germline CDR1 reads SEHNR; CDR2 reads FQNEAQ (reference sequence). The CDR3 is 14 residues long.

The chain is built from TRBV14 and TRBJ1-2; the match to TRBD1 covers 8 bases. Trimming removed 4 bases from V and 3 bases from J; junction bases left unmatched: 7. From germline, CDR1 is SGHDN and CDR2 FVKESK. The CDR3 has 15 amino acids. CDR3 residues: CASSRKTTGDYGYTF. As DNA, the CDR3 is TGTGCCAGCAGCCGAAAGACGACAGGGGACTATGGCTACACCTTC.

CDR3 residues: CASSALYGGYTF. In nucleotides, the CDR3 is TGTGCCAGCAGCGCCCTCTATGGTGGCTACACCTTC. The chain uses TRBV6-6 and TRBJ1-2; D uncertain. The V gene's germline CDR1 is MNHNY and CDR2 SVGAGI (reference sequence). V was pared by 6 bases and J by 7 bases, with 12 bases between. The CDR3 covers 12 residues.

This clone has only one observation. Compared with germline, one end of the junction differs, possibly owing to a read error. The V and J genes are TRBV10-2 and TRBJ1-3; 10 nucleotides agree with TRBD1. CDR1 and CDR2 from the germline V gene are WSHSY and SAAADI. CDR3 length: 16 residues. CDR3 loop: CASSQSGTGDRNTIYF. The CDR3 DNA is TGCGCCAGCAGTCAGTCCGGGACAGGGGATCGAAACACCATATATTTT.

CDR3 in amino acids: CAWQGTGNGVSQPQHF. DNA of the CDR3: TGTGCCTGGCAGGGGACAGGGAACGGTGTATCTCAGCCCCAGCATTTT. The chain combines TRBV30 with TRBJ1-5; TRBD1 agrees at 9 bases. The CDR3 length is 16 residues. Trimming removed 5 bases from V and 6 bases from J; junction bases left unmatched: 14. CDR1 is GTSNPN and CDR2 is SVGIG in the germline V gene (reference sequence). Using reference TRBV30 and TRBJ1-5 for the parts outside the CDR3, the full variable domain is SQTIHQWPATLVQPVGSPLSLECTVEGTSNPNLYWYRQAAGRGLQLLFYSVGIGQISSEVPQNLSASRPQDRQFILSSKKLLLSDSGFYLCAWQGTGNGVSQPQHFGDGTRLSIL.

This chain links TRBV7-9 with TRBJ2-2; 7 nucleotides agree with TRBD1. Germline CDR1 and CDR2: SEHNR and FQNEAQ (reference sequence). This CDR3 is 15 amino acids long. V was pared by 1 base and J by 1 base, with 0 bases of the junction left unmatched. The CDR3 nucleotides read TGTGCCAGCAGCTTAGGACAGGGGAACACCGGGGAGCTGTTTTTT. The encoded protein is CASSLGQGNTGELFF.

This clone was picked up one time. The J gene is TRBJ1-5, the V gene TRBV9, with TRBD1 as a possible D gene (5 bases). The CDR3 covers 14 residues. Trimming stripped 0 bases from V and 4 bases from J, with 8 bases between. The V gene's germline CDR1 is SGDLS and CDR2 YYNGEE. Here the CDR3 DNA reads TGTGCCAGCAGCGTAGGGAAGGGGAATCAGCCCCAGCATTTT. As protein: CASSVGKGNQPQHF.

The gene calls are TRBV6-6 and TRBJ1-4; D is unresolved. Deletions cut 4 bases from V and 2 bases from J, with 5 bases between. The germline CDR1 and CDR2 sequences are MNHNY and SVGAGI (reference sequence). CDR3 length: 13 amino acids. The CDR3, as DNA: TGTGCCAGCAGTTGGAGCACTAATGAAAAACTGTTTTTT. Amino acids: CASSWSTNEKLFF.

The chain links TRBV7-2 to TRBJ1-4; 8 nucleotides line up with TRBD1. This CDR3 comprises 16 residues. The J segment lost 6 bases and the V segment lost 4 bases, leaving 10 bases of the junction unmatched. Germline assignment: CDR1 SGHTA and CDR2 FQGNSA. The CDR3 reads CASSSHPGTGHEKLFF. The CDR3 nucleotides are TGTGCCAGCAGCTCCCACCCCGGGACAGGACATGAAAAACTGTTTTTT.

The chain couples TRBV30 to TRBJ1-6; D may be TRBD1 (5 bases). Germline values: CDR1 GTSNPN, CDR2 SVGIG (reference sequence). The CDR3 contains 11 residues. V was cut by 4 bases and J by 7 bases, with 5 bases left in between. The CDR3: CAWNRNSPLHF. CDR3 coding DNA: TGTGCCTGGAACAGGAATTCACCCCTCCACTTT.

The chain recombines TRBV19 with TRBJ1-2; 10 positions agree with TRBD1. CDR3 size: 15 residues. Germline V CDR1 and CDR2: LNHDA, SQIVND (reference sequence). V lost 6 bases, J lost 7 bases, and 11 bases stayed unmatched. The CDR3 DNA follows: TGTGCCAGTAGCCGCCTCGGACAGGGGGATAGTGGCTACACCTTC. It specifies CASSRLGQGDSGYTF.

This clone occurred a few times. V and J are TRBV15 and TRBJ1-1; possible D gene TRBD1, 5 bases. This CDR3 comprises 16 residues. CDR1 is LNHNV and CDR2 is YYDKDF in the germline V gene (reference sequence). Trimming took off 8 bases at V and 0 bases at J, with 19 bases between the two ends. CDR3 nucleotide sequence: TGTGCCACCCTCTCCCTCGGAGGGGCCATGAACACTGAAGCTTTCTTT. It codes for CATLSLGGAMNTEAFF.

This chain connects TRBV7-5 to TRBJ1-1; TRBD1 reflects the table's D call only, with no check against the DNA. TRBV7-5 is a documented pseudogene. The CDR3 covers 13 residues. DNA of the CDR3: TGTGTCAGAAGCTTAATCAGGAACACTGAAGCTTTCTTT. As protein: CVRSLIRNTEAFF.

The chain employs TRBV19 and TRBJ1-2; unclear D gene. The CDR3 contains 13 residues. Germline CDR1 reads LNHDA; CDR2 reads SQIVND (reference sequence). The ends were cut back, 10 bases at V and 2 bases at J, with 14 bases in the middle. CDR3 sequence: CATTKEANYGYTF. CDR3 sequence (DNA): TGTGCCACGACTAAGGAAGCGAACTATGGCTACACCTTC.

V and J are TRBV2 and TRBJ1-2; 7 bases are shared with TRBD1. The CDR3 spans 16 residues. Germline lookup yields CDR1 SNHLY and CDR2 FYNNEI. Germline trimming cut 4 bases from V and 3 bases from J; bases unmatched to any gene: 11. The CDR3 nucleotides are TGTGCCAGCAGTGGAACAGGGGTCGAATTTGACTATGGCTACACCTTC. Translating gives CASSGTGVEFDYGYTF.

J is TRBJ1-1 and V is TRBV30; 7 bases are a match to TRBD1. The J segment lost 1 base and the V segment lost 0 bases, leaving 14 bases of the junction unmatched. Germline assignment: CDR1 GTSNPN and CDR2 SVGIG (reference sequence). The CDR3 runs to 18 residues. The CDR3 DNA reads as TGTGCCTGGAGTGTATTCGCGGGATGGACAGGATCGAACACTGAAGCTTTCTTT. Translated: CAWSVFAGWTGSNTEAFF.

J is TRBJ1-2 and V is TRBV16; D perhaps matches TRBD1 (5 bases). The V and J ends lost 4 bases and 4 bases respectively, with 10 bases between them. CDR1 and CDR2 (germline): KGHSY, FQNENV. This CDR3 is 13 amino acids long. CDR3 in amino acids: CASSPRQIYGYTF. CDR3 DNA sequence: TGTGCCAGCAGCCCACGACAGATCTATGGCTACACCTTC.